The clone carrying this T cell receptor (beta chain) has just a few counts. These data are taken from a study of early T cells in non-severe SARS-CoV-2 infection. Study background: The input, bulk RNA from unsorted whole blood, was sequenced, and chains were unpaired.

Unique molecular identifier tags were affixed to discrete cDNA molecules. TCRdb analysed the 5' RACE reads with MiXCR anew, one entry per CDR3 protein. The table has approximately 71,000 distinct CDR3 sequences, 9.5% to 15% seen once. Germline V gene data show CDR1 as MNHEY and CDR2 as SMNVEV (reference sequence). Trimming took 4 bases from V and 5 from J, leaving 14 bases between them. There are 14 residues in the CDR3. The rearrangement links TRBV27 to TRBJ1-1, with D unresolved. The origin of this receptor is an adult who was a healthcare worker with PCR-confirmed SARS-CoV-2 infection or an uninfected control (not recorded which). The sequenced sample was whole blood, obtained at baseline. CDR3 protein: CASSWWPRGTEAFF. CDR3 nucleotide sequence: TGTGCCAGCAGTTGGTGGCCCCGAGGGACTGAAGCTTTCTTT.